This TCR beta chain was identified in a study of blood T cell repertoires in COVID-19. TCRdb keeps only in-frame clones here, not all; method: immunoSEQ multiplex PCR. The profile shows under 250,000 clones, around 85% of them singletons. V lost 4 bases to trimming and J lost 4 bases, with 26 bases between them. Germline V gene lookup returns CDR1 GTSNPN and CDR2 SVGIG (reference sequence). CDR3 length: 19 residues. Participants spanned ages roughly 18 to 90 years and resided in 24 US areas. Each participant's cohort was designated according to participant-reported clinical history. The source material was PBMCs or T cells enriched from blood (not recorded which). The chain uses TRBV30 and TRBJ1-6; possible D gene TRBD1, 5 bases. The sequence was collected from a woman aged 45-60 years with acute COVID-19. The CDR3 DNA reads as TGTGCCTGGACAGGATCGGTAGCAGGGTCGAACCCTTATAATTCACCCCTCCACTTT. This gives the protein CAWTGSVAGSNPYNSPLHF.